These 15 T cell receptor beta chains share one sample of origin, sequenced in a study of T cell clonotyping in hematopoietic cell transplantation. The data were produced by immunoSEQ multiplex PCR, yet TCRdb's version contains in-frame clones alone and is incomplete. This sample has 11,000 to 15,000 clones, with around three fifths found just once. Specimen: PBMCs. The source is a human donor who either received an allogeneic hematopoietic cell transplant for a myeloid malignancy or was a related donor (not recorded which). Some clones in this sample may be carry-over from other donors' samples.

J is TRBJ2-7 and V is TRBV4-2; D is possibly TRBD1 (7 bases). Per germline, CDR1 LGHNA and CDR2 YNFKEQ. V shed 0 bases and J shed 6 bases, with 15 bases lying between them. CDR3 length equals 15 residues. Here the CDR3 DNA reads TGTGCCAGCAGCCAAGATAGGGCAGGGGGAGGCGAGCAGTACTTC. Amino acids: CASSQDRAGGGEQYF.

The CDR3 reads CAWDRGRGDTQYF. As DNA, the CDR3 is TGTGCCTGGGACAGGGGGCGCGGAGATACGCAGTATTTT. J is TRBJ2-3 and V is TRBV30; TRBD1 matches 10 bases. Per the germline V gene, CDR1 is GTSNPN and CDR2 is SVGIG (reference sequence). CDR3 length: 13 amino acids. Germline trimming cut 5 bases from V and 5 bases from J; bases unmatched to any gene: 4.

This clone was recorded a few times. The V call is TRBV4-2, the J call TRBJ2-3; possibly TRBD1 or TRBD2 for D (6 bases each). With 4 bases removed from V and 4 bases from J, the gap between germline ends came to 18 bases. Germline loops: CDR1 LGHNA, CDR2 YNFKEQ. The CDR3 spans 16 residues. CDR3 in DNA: TGTGCCAGCAGCCCAGATGGAGGGGGTGGAGCAGATACGCAGTATTTT. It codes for CASSPDGGGGADTQYF.

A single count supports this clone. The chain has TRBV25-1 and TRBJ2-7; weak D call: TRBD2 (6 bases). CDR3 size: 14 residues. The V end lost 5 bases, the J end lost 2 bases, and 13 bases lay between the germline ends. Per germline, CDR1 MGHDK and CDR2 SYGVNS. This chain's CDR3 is CASSYYWGAYEQYF. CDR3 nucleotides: TGTGCCAGCAGTTATTACTGGGGGGCCTACGAGCAGTACTTC.

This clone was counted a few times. CDR3 in amino acids: CASREQGHEKLFF. The CDR3 DNA is TGTGCCAGCAGGGAACAGGGTCACGAAAAACTGTTTTTT. This chain links TRBV25-1 with TRBJ1-4; D is perhaps TRBD1 (6 bases). Trimming took 6 bases from V and 8 from J, leaving 13 bases between them. This CDR3 contains 13 residues. Germline CDR1 reads MGHDK; CDR2 reads SYGVNS.

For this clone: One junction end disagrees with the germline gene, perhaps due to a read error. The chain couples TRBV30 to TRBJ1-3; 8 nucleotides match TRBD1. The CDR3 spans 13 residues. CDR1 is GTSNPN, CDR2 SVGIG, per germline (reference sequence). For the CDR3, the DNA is TGTGCCTGGGGGGGTCAGGGGGCCCCGGATTTGCGTTTT. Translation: CAWGGQGAPDLRF.

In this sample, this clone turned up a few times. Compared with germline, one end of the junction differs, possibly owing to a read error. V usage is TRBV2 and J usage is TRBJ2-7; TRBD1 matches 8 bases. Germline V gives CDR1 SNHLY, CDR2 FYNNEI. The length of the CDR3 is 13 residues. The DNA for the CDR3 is TGTACCAGCAGTCCTACCGGGACAGGTAGGCAGTACTTC. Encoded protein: CTSSPTGTGRQYF. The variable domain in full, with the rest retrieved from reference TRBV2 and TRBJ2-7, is EPEVTQTPSHQVTQMGQEVILRCVPISNHLYFYWYRQILGQKVEFLVSFYNNEISEKSEIFDDQFSVERPDGSNFTLKIRSTKLEDSAMYFCTSSPTGTGRQYFGPGTRLTVT.

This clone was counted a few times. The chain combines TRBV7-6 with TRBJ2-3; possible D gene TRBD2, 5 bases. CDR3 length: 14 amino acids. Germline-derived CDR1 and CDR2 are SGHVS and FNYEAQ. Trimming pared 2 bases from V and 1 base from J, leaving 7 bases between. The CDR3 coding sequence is TGTGCCAGCAGCTTATACGGGGGCACAGATACGCAGTATTTT. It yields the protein CASSLYGGTDTQYF. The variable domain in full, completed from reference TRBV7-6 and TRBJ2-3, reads GAGVSQSPRYKVTKRGQDVALRCDPISGHVSLYWYRQALGQGPEFLTYFNYEAQQDKSGLPNDRFSAERPEGSISTLTIQRTEQRDSAMYRCASSLYGGTDTQYFGPGTRLTVL.

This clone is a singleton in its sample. The CDR3 DNA reads TGCGCCAGCAGTATTTGGACAGACTACGAGCAGTACTTC. This translates into CASSIWTDYEQYF. V gene TRBV5-1 combines with J gene TRBJ2-7; a weak D match, TRBD1 (6 bases). Germline CDR1 and CDR2: SGHRS and YFSETQ. This CDR3 spans 13 amino acids. Trimming cost V 5 bases and J 3 bases, with 12 bases left between them.

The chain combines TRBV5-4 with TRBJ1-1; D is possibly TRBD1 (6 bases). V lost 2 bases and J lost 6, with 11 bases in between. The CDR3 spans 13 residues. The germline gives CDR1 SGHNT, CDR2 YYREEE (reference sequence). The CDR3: CASSLRTGSEAFF. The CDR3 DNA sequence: TGTGCCAGCAGCTTACGTACAGGGTCTGAAGCTTTCTTT. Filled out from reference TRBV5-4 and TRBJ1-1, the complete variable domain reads ETGVTQSPTHLIKTRGQQVTLRCSSQSGHNTVSWYQQALGQGPQFIFQYYREEENGRGNFPPRFSGLQFPNYSSELNVNALELDDSALYLCASSLRTGSEAFFGQGTRLTVV.

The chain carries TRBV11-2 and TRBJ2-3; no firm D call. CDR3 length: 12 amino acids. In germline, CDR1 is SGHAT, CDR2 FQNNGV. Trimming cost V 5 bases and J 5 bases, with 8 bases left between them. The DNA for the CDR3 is TGTGCCAGCAGCCCCCGGTTAGATACGCAGTATTTT. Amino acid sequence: CASSPRLDTQYF.

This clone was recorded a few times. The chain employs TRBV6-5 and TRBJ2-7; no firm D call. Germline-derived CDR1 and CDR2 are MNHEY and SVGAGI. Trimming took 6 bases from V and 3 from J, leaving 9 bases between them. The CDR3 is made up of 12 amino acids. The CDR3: CASRDDLYEQYF. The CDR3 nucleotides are TGTGCCAGCAGGGACGACCTCTACGAGCAGTACTTC.

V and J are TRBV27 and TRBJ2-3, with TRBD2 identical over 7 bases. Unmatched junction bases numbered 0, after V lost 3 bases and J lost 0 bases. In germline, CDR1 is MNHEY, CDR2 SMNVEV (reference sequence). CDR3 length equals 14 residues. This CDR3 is CASSFGGSTDTQYF. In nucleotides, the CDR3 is TGTGCCAGCAGTTTCGGGGGGAGCACAGATACGCAGTATTTT.

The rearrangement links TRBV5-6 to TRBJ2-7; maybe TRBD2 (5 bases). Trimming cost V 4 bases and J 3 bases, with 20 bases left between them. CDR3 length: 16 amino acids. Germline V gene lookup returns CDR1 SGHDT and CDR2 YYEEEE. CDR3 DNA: TGTGCCAGCAGCCCCGTATTAGACGGCGGGCTCTACGAGCAGTACTTC. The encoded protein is CASSPVLDGGLYEQYF.

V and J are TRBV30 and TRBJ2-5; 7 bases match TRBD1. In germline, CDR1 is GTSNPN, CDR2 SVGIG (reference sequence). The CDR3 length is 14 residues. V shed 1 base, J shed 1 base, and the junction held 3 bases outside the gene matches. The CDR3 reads CAWSGGDSQETQYF. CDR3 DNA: TGTGCCTGGAGTGGTGGGGACAGCCAAGAGACCCAGTACTTC.